The source of this T cell receptor (beta chain) is a study of blood T cell repertoires in COVID-19. Across the whole study: COVID-19 samples collected from the United States, Italy and Spain covered acute and convalescent phases.

In this sample, this clone turned up once. Germline-derived CDR1 and CDR2 are KGHDR and SFDVKD. The V end was cut by 0 bases, the J end by 3 bases, with 20 bases between. The CDR3 covers 19 residues. Clones were sequenced by immunoSEQ multiplex PCR, and TCRdb holds only the in-frame ones, with some missing. This table has approximately 180,000 clones, approximately 84% appearing once. The sequenced material came from PBMCs or T cells enriched from blood (not recorded which). This clonotype was obtained from a human donor with acute COVID-19. The donor label of this sample is uncertain. V gene TRBV24-1 combines with J gene TRBJ2-1; possibly TRBD1 for D (6 bases). The CDR3 here is CATSDLDYGQGRNYNEQFF. The CDR3 coding sequence is TGTGCCACCAGTGATTTGGATTACGGTCAGGGGCGAAACTACAATGAGCAGTTCTTC.